Following are 7 T cell receptor beta chains from one sample sequenced in a study of shared clonotypes between healthy human individuals. The table came from immunoSEQ multiplex PCR; TCRdb's copy has only in-frame clones and leaves some out. The sample has over 2 million clones, just under 95% seen once. The sequenced sample consisted of naive CD4+ T cells from PBMCs. The subset was: CD45RA+ positively selected. These receptor sequences come from a man younger than 35 in good health. Some clones in this sample may be carry-over from other donors' samples.

The chain has TRBV11-2 and TRBJ2-2; no definite D call. The V end lost 5 bases, the J end lost 8 bases, and 12 bases lay between the germline ends. The CDR3 is 13 amino acids. Germline V CDR1 and CDR2: SGHAT, FQNNGV. CDR3 nucleotides: TGTGCCAGCAGCAAAGCGCGGTGGGGGGAGCTGTTTTTT. This translates into CASSKARWGELFF.

The chain recombines TRBV9 with TRBJ2-1, with 13 bases matching TRBD2. This CDR3 spans 16 amino acids. Germline lookup yields CDR1 SGDLS and CDR2 YYNGEE. Trimming removed 3 bases from V and 6 bases from J; junction bases left unmatched: 6. The DNA of the CDR3 is TGTGCCAGCAGCGCGCCCGGGACTAGCGGGACCAATGAGCAGTTCTTC. Translated, it gives CASSAPGTSGTNEQFF.

Note on this clone: A much larger clone differs from this one at a single base, so this may be a read error. Other DNA sequences in the sample encode the same CDR3. The chain uses TRBV9 and TRBJ1-1, with D unresolved. CDR3 length: 13 residues. V shed 1 base and J shed 1 base, with 5 bases lying between them. CDR1 and CDR2 (germline): SGDLS, YYNGEE. CDR3 bases: TGTGCCAGCAGCGTAAACAGGAACACTGAAGCTTTCTTT. Translation: CASSVNRNTEAFF.

The rearrangement joins TRBV12-5 to TRBJ2-1; 7 bases are a match to TRBD2. With 0 bases clipped from V and 5 bases from J, the junction kept 7 bases outside the gene matches. The germline V gene has CDR1 LGHNT and CDR2 FRNRAP. The CDR3 totals 16 residues. CDR3 protein: CASGLVLGGRNNEQFF. CDR3 in DNA: TGTGCTAGTGGTTTGGTACTCGGGGGGAGGAACAATGAGCAGTTCTTC.

The chain employs TRBV25-1 and TRBJ1-6, with TRBD1 matching over 8 bases. With 3 bases clipped from V and 3 bases from J, the junction kept 10 bases outside the gene matches. CDR1 is MGHDK, CDR2 SYGVNS, per germline. The CDR3 is 18 amino acids. The CDR3 nucleotides read TGTGCCAGCAGTGACAGCCTAGACAGGGGCCGCTATAATTCACCCCTCCACTTT. It translates to CASSDSLDRGRYNSPLHF.

The chain is built from TRBV5-6 and TRBJ2-3, with 8 bases lining up with TRBD1. J lost 2 bases, V lost 3 bases, and 2 bases had no gene match. Germline lookup yields CDR1 SGHDT and CDR2 YYEEEE. The CDR3 is 14 amino acids. The CDR3: CASSSGGNTDTQYF. The CDR3 DNA sequence: TGTGCCAGCAGCTCAGGGGGCAACACAGATACGCAGTATTTT.

CDR3 in DNA: TGTGCCTGGAGTCGAGGGCAGGGTAATTCACCCCTCCACTTT. Translating it yields CAWSRGQGNSPLHF. The chain employs TRBV30 and TRBJ1-6; D is perhaps TRBD1 (5 bases). V dropped 2 bases and J dropped 6 bases, with 11 bases sitting between them. Germline CDR1 reads GTSNPN; CDR2 reads SVGIG (reference sequence). The CDR3 has 14 residues.